This T cell receptor (beta chain) was captured in a study of blood T cells in healthy people across ages. A second PCR, run for about 7 to 11 cycles, used a sample-barcoded 5' primer plus a J-beta primer mix. TCRdb redid the calling of the 5' RACE reads with MiXCR, one entry per CDR3 protein. The repertoire holds roughly 730,000 distinct CDR3 sequences, about 56% seen once, with approximately 24% in the top ten. V was trimmed by 5 bases and J by 5 bases, leaving 13 bases between them. CDR1 and CDR2 (germline): LGHNA, YNFKEQ. The CDR3 is 13 amino acids. Sequencing was done on a sample of blood. The gene calls are TRBV4-2 and TRBJ2-7, with a weak D call TRBD2 (6 bases). This sequence originates from a man in his forties in good health. The CDR3 DNA reads as TGTGCCAGCAGCGAGGGACTTGGCGACGAGCAGTACTTC. Amino acid sequence: CASSEGLGDEQYF.